The rows below give T cell receptor beta chains drawn from one sample of a study of T cell responses to AZD1222 COVID-19 vaccine. Sequenced by immunoSEQ multiplex PCR; TCRdb stores in-frame clones only, minus some. This sample has 200,000 or so clones, with 87% found just once. The material sequenced was peripheral blood, taken on day 0 of MenACWY control vaccination. Receptor source: an adult in good health. The CDR3 runs from the conserved cysteine through the conserved F or W. Each record gives: CDR3 protein, CDR3 DNA, V gene, clone size, D gene, J gene. The D gene is left open where the match is weak. Only some rows state a clone size, as once, few, many or a class for expanded clones.

CASSQGQGAMYEQYF | TGTGCCAGCAGCCAAGGTCAGGGGGCGATGTACGAGCAGTACTTC | TRBV4-2 | . | TRBD1 | TRBJ2-7
CASSRPGLARNTGELFF | TGTGCCAGCAGCCGTCCCGGACTAGCCAGGAACACCGGGGAGCTGTTTTTT | TRBV14 | . | TRBD2 | TRBJ2-2
CAISGGREATGELFF | TGTGCCATTAGCGGGGGGCGGGAGGCGACCGGGGAGCTGTTTTTT | TRBV6-5 | few | TRBD2 | TRBJ2-2
CASSQVGTVSGANVLTF | TGCGCCAGCAGCCAAGTTGGGACAGTCTCTGGGGCCAACGTCCTGACTTTC | TRBV4-3 | . | TRBD1 | TRBJ2-6
CASSAVGTGDTGELFF | TGTGCCAGCTCAGCCGTCGGGACAGGGGACACCGGGGAGCTGTTTTTT | TRBV18 | . | TRBD1 | TRBJ2-2
CASKSTSWQGCGNEQFF | TGTGCCAGCAAAAGCACTTCTTGGCAGGGTTGCGGCAATGAGCAGTTCTTC | TRBV21-1 | . | . | TRBJ2-1
CVRSINGTKKPQHF | TGTGTCAGAAGCATTAACGGGACAAAAAAACCCCAGCATTTT | TRBV7-5 | . | . | TRBJ1-5
CASSARGRTGELFF | TGTGCCAGCAGCGCCAGGGGGCGGACCGGGGAGCTGTTTTTT | TRBV9 | . | TRBD1 | TRBJ2-2
CASSRGTGEYEQYF | TGTGCCAGCAGTCGAGGGACAGGGGAATACGAGCAGTACTTC | TRBV25-1 | . | TRBD1 | TRBJ2-7
CASSRGQDNYGYTF | TGTGCCAGTAGTAGAGGACAGGACAACTATGGCTACACCTTC | TRBV19 | . | TRBD1 | TRBJ1-2
CASSEDTGVGTEAFF | TGTGCCAGCAGTGAAGACACAGGGGTGGGCACTGAAGCTTTCTTT | TRBV2 | . | TRBD1 | TRBJ1-1
CASSDMVESEAFF | TGTGCCAGCAGTGACATGGTGGAGTCTGAAGCTTTCTTT | TRBV6-6 | . | . | TRBJ1-1
CASSLYNEQFF | TGTGCCAGTAGTCTATACAATGAGCAGTTCTTC | TRBV19 | once | . | TRBJ2-1
CASSDTSGRYNEQFF | TGTGCCAGCAGCGACACTAGCGGGAGGTACAATGAGCAGTTCTTC | TRBV7-9 | . | TRBD2 | TRBJ2-1
CASRPSGDTGELFF | TGTGCCAGCAGGCCCTCAGGGGACACCGGGGAGCTGTTTTTT | TRBV6-5 | . | . | TRBJ2-2
CASSGLAGGPSYEQYF | TGTGCCAGCAGCGGCCTAGCGGGGGGCCCATCCTACGAGCAGTACTTC | TRBV9 | . | TRBD2 | TRBJ2-7
CASSPPLNFEQFF | TGTGCCAGCAGCCCACCCCTCAACTTCGAGCAGTTCTTC | TRBV5-4 | . | . | TRBJ2-1
CASSQDQVVNTEAFF | TGCGCCAGCAGCCAAGATCAAGTAGTTAACACTGAAGCTTTCTTT | TRBV4-3 | . | . | TRBJ1-1
CASSQAVGETQYF | TGTGCCAGCAGCCAAGCAGTGGGGGAGACCCAGTACTTC | TRBV4-2 | . | . | TRBJ2-5
CASSPGGLHQPQHF | TGTGCCAGCAGCCCAGGGGGGTTGCATCAGCCCCAGCATTTT | TRBV7-2 | once | TRBD1 | TRBJ1-5
CASKRDSNQPQHF | TGTGCCAGCAAAAGGGACAGCAATCAGCCCCAGCATTTT | TRBV6-5 | . | . | TRBJ1-5
CASLSLETAAGELFF | TGTGCCAGTCTTTCCCTTGAGACTGCGGCCGGGGAGCTGTTTTTT | TRBV6-5 | . | . | TRBJ2-2
CASRRRTSGRYNEQFF | TGTGCCAGCAGAAGGAGGACTAGCGGGAGATACAATGAGCAGTTCTTC | TRBV7-2 | . | TRBD2 | TRBJ2-1
CASSEASRVAYEQYF | TGTGCCAGCAGTGAAGCCTCGCGGGTTGCGTACGAGCAGTACTTC | TRBV6-1 | . | . | TRBJ2-7
CAIVFVGRQGASNYGYTF | TGTGCCATCGTGTTTGTAGGGAGACAGGGGGCGAGCAACTATGGCTACACCTTC | TRBV27 | . | TRBD1 | TRBJ1-2
CASSPGLRTDTQYF | TGTGCCAGCAGTCCGGGACTGCGCACAGATACGCAGTATTTT | TRBV11-2 | once | . | TRBJ2-3
CASSLPARDTQYF | TGTGCCAGCAGTTTACCGGCCCGGGATACGCAGTATTTT | TRBV28 | . | . | TRBJ2-3
CASSLTGYGNTEAFF | TGTGCCAGCAGTTTGACAGGGTACGGTAACACTGAAGCTTTCTTT | TRBV28 | . | TRBD1 | TRBJ1-1
CASSAGTGVYEQYF | TGTGCCAGCAGCGCCGGGACAGGGGTCTACGAGCAGTACTTC | TRBV9 | . | TRBD1 | TRBJ2-7
CSVEGPEIRTSGGNEQFF | TGCAGCGTTGAAGGTCCGGAGATCAGGACTAGCGGGGGCAATGAGCAGTTCTTC | TRBV29-1 | . | TRBD2 | TRBJ2-1
CASTATTSGSRTYEQYF | TGTGCCAGCACCGCAACGACTAGCGGGAGCAGGACCTACGAGCAGTACTTC | TRBV5-6 | . | TRBD2 | TRBJ2-7
CASSLEGQIYGYTF | TGTGCCAGCAGCTTGGAGGGGCAGATCTATGGCTACACCTTC | TRBV5-4 | . | . | TRBJ1-2
CASSPPRTVEAFF | TGTGCCAGCTCACCACCAAGAACCGTGGAAGCTTTCTTT | TRBV18 | . | . | TRBJ1-1
CASRLGWELHHNEQFF | TGTGCAAGTCGCTTAGGGTGGGAGCTTCACCACAATGAGCAGTTCTTC | TRBV12-2 | . | . | TRBJ2-1
CASSISQGRQPQHF | TGTGCCAGTAGTATATCCCAGGGGAGGCAGCCCCAGCATTTT | TRBV19 | . | . | TRBJ1-5
CASKPQGSGANVLTF | TGTGCCAGCAAACCACAGGGTTCTGGGGCCAACGTCCTGACTTTC | TRBV28 | . | . | TRBJ2-6
CASSLGGYEAFF | TGTGCCAGCAGTTTGGGGGGCTATGAAGCTTTCTTT | TRBV12-3/TRBV12-4 | . | . | TRBJ1-1
CASSLEGGVGQPQHF | TGTGCCAGCAGCTTAGAAGGGGGAGTGGGTCAGCCCCAGCATTTT | TRBV7-8 | . | . | TRBJ1-5
CASSPYYEQYF | TGTGCCAGCAGTCCCTACTACGAGCAGTACTTC | TRBV6-5 | . | . | TRBJ2-7
CASSVGASSYNEQFF | TGTGCCAGCAGCGTAGGGGCCAGCTCCTACAATGAGCAGTTCTTC | TRBV9 | few | . | TRBJ2-1
CASRGAGEQYF | TGCGCCAGCCGGGGGGCTGGCGAGCAGTACTTC | TRBV5-1 | . | . | TRBJ2-7
CASSLAIEQYF | TGTGCCAGCAGCTTAGCCATCGAGCAGTACTTC | TRBV7-9 | medium-sized | . | TRBJ2-7
CASSVGGGDTQYF | TGTGCCAGCAGCGTAGGCGGGGGTGATACGCAGTATTTT | TRBV9 | . | TRBD2 | TRBJ2-3
CATSRAGETQYF | TGTGCCACCTCCCGAGCGGGGGAGACCCAGTACTTC | TRBV7-2 | . | TRBD2 | TRBJ2-5
CASSYGVQGDEQFF | TGTGCCAGCAGTTACGGCGTACAGGGCGATGAGCAGTTCTTC | TRBV6-6 | . | . | TRBJ2-1
CASHPGSAGNTIYF | TGTGCCAGTCACCCGGGATCCGCCGGAAACACCATATATTTT | TRBV19 | . | . | TRBJ1-3
CASRTSGGHNEQFF | TGTGCCAGCAGAACTAGCGGGGGCCACAATGAGCAGTTCTTC | TRBV6-4 | . | TRBD2 | TRBJ2-1
CASSPGGEPGVYNEQFF | TGTGCCAGCAGTCCCGGCGGAGAGCCTGGTGTCTACAATGAGCAGTTCTTC | TRBV27 | once | . | TRBJ2-1